What follows describes a single TCR beta chain. This sample stems from a study of blood T cell repertoires in COVID-19. Assay: immunoSEQ multiplex PCR; the TCRdb copy retains only in-frame clones and omits some. The sample lists some 100,000 clones, roughly four fifths occurring once. Trimming left V 0 bases short and J 3 bases short, with 15 bases between. This CDR3 is built from 16 residues. Germline CDR1 is LNHNV and CDR2 is YYDKDF (reference sequence). This chain uses TRBV15 with TRBJ2-7; D is uncertain. The receptor comes from a human donor in a cohort sampled during active COVID-19. Material for sequencing was peripheral blood. As DNA, the CDR3 is TGTGCCACCAGCAGAGATGTCGGGTCAGCTTTCTACGAGCAGTACTTC. Translating it yields CATSRDVGSAFYEQYF. Full variable domain (remainder filled in from reference TRBV15 and TRBJ2-7): DAMVIQNPRYQVTQFGKPVTLSCSQTLNHNVMYWYQQKSSQAPKLLFHYYDKDFNNEADTPDNFQSRRPNTSFCFLDIRSPGLGDTAMYLCATSRDVGSAFYEQYFGPGTRLTVT.